The 30 T cell receptor beta chains reported below all come from one sample, sequenced in a study of T cells in Graves' hyperthyroidism and ophthalmopathy. From RNA transcripts, TCR beta CDR3 regions were amplified. The TCR CDR3 was amplified in a first-round RT-PCR using the HTBI primer set. TCRdb independently ran MiXCR on the multiplex PCR reads; one entry per CDR3 protein. The sample consists of roughly 250,000 distinct CDR3 sequences, approximately 23% of them appearing once. The specimen was blood. The receptors here all came from a young man with Graves' ophthalmopathy.

In this sample, this clonotype turned up many times. The chain uses TRBV12-3 or TRBV12-4 and TRBJ2-7; D gene ambiguous. The CDR3 contains 12 residues. Trimming cost V 3 bases and J 3 bases, with 6 bases left between them. The CDR3 loop reads CASSFRGYEQYF. The CDR3 region has the DNA TGTGCCAGCAGTTTTAGAGGCTACGAGCAGTACTTC.

The V gene is TRBV6-2 or TRBV6-3, the J gene TRBJ2-3, with D hard to call. This CDR3 spans 17 amino acids. The V gene lost 0 bases and the J gene lost 5 bases, with 18 bases spanning the gap. The germline V gene encodes CDR1 MNHEY and CDR2 SVGEGT. CDR3 sequence: CASSYSWTPIVEDTQYF. The CDR3 DNA reads TGTGCCAGCAGTTACTCGTGGACCCCCATAGTTGAAGATACGCAGTATTTT.

This clonotype has at least ten counts. The chain employs TRBV12-3 or TRBV12-4 and TRBJ1-1, with D hard to call. The CDR3 totals 14 residues. Trimming took off 4 bases at V and 0 bases at J, with 9 bases between the two ends. The CDR3 DNA follows: TGTGCCAGCAGTTCCGGACGGATGAACACTGAAGCTTTCTTT. It yields the protein CASSSGRMNTEAFF.

The chain is built from TRBV12-3 or TRBV12-4 and TRBJ1-5; D unclear. This CDR3 has 13 residues. Trimming cost V 3 bases and J 4 bases, with 7 bases left between them. DNA of the CDR3: TGTGCCAGCAGTTTTGATGGGAATCAGCCCCAGCATTTT. It specifies CASSFDGNQPQHF.

J is TRBJ2-4 and V is TRBV11-2, with D perhaps TRBD2 (6 bases). In germline, CDR1 is SGHAT, CDR2 FQNNGV. CDR3 length: 12 residues. V lost 5 bases, J lost 9 bases, and 11 bases lay in between. As DNA, the CDR3 is TGTGCCAGCAGCAGGGGACTCGCCATTCAGTACTTC. Its translation is CASSRGLAIQYF.

This clonotype appeared a few times. The chain recombines TRBV7-6 with TRBJ2-5; possible D gene TRBD2, 5 bases. The germline CDR1 and CDR2 sequences are SGHVS and FNYEAQ. This CDR3 contains 12 residues. V shed 1 base and J shed 10 bases, with 10 bases lying between them. The CDR3 DNA sequence: TGTGCCAGCAGCTTAGGGGGAGACAACCAGTACTTC. Translated, it gives CASSLGGDNQYF.

This clonotype was seen more than once but under ten times. The chain employs TRBV14 and TRBJ2-1; 9 bases align to TRBD1. This CDR3 is built from 16 residues. In germline, CDR1 is SGHDN, CDR2 FVKESK. The trim removed 3 bases at V and 0 bases at J, leaving 3 bases unmatched. The CDR3 sequence is CASSHGQGSSYNEQFF. In DNA, the CDR3 is TGTGCCAGCAGCCACGGACAGGGGAGCTCCTACAATGAGCAGTTCTTC.

The table lists this clonotype with a few counts. The V gene is TRBV20-1, the J gene TRBJ2-1; possibly TRBD1 or TRBD2 for D (5 bases each). V lost 5 bases and J lost 1, with 15 bases in between. This CDR3 contains 15 residues. Germline lookup yields CDR1 DFQATT and CDR2 SNEGSKA (reference sequence). The CDR3 coding sequence is TGCAGTGCTCGAGGGGAGCCCCGTTCCTACAATGAGCAGTTCTTC. This encodes CSARGEPRSYNEQFF.

This clonotype was seen ten or more times. This sequence joins TRBV11-2 and TRBJ1-6; D is unclear. The germline V gene encodes CDR1 SGHAT and CDR2 FQNNGV. Trimming took off 5 bases at V and 4 bases at J, with 9 bases between the two ends. The CDR3 totals 14 residues. In nucleotides, the CDR3 is TGTGCCAGCAGCCGAGACGGGTATAATTCACCCCTCCACTTT. It translates to CASSRDGYNSPLHF.

This clonotype turned up a few times. The chain combines TRBV20-1 with TRBJ2-1; 11 bases agree with TRBD2. V was pared by 4 bases and J by 9 bases, with 17 bases of the junction left unmatched. The V gene's germline CDR1 is DFQATT and CDR2 SNEGSKA (reference sequence). The CDR3 is made up of 17 amino acids. The CDR3 bases are TGCAGTGCTAAAGAGTCGTGGCTAGCGGGAGGAAACGTTGAGCAGTTCTTC. This codes for CSAKESWLAGGNVEQFF.

V and J are TRBV6-2 or TRBV6-3 and TRBJ2-1, with unresolved D. The CDR3 totals 14 residues. Germline V gene lookup returns CDR1 MNHEY and CDR2 SVGEGT. Trimming removed 2 bases from V and 8 bases from J, with 13 bases in between. The CDR3 loop is CASSYSSSPDEQFF. CDR3 DNA sequence: TGTGCCAGCAGTTACAGTTCTAGTCCCGATGAGCAGTTCTTC.

The chain couples TRBV6-4 to TRBJ1-4, with unresolved D. The CDR3 sequence is 19 residues long. Germline V gene data show CDR1 as MRHNA and CDR2 as SNTAGT. Trimming stripped 5 bases from V and 0 bases from J, with 22 bases between. In nucleotides, the CDR3 is TGTGCCAGCAGTCTTAAGGGCTTTCTGTCGTTTGCAACTAATGAAAAACTGTTTTTT. Protein: CASSLKGFLSFATNEKLFF.

J is TRBJ2-1 and V is TRBV19; D may match TRBD1 or TRBD2 (5 bases each). This CDR3 comprises 18 residues. V was cut by 5 bases and J by 8 bases, with 28 bases left in between. The germline V gene has CDR1 LNHDA and CDR2 SQIVND (reference sequence). CDR3 residues: CASSPGAKLVRRSDEQFF. In nucleotides, the CDR3 is TGTGCCAGTAGTCCCGGGGCTAAACTAGTACGGCGTAGCGATGAGCAGTTCTTC.

This clonotype is a singleton in its sample. The chain combines TRBV14 with TRBJ2-3; D uncertain. The CDR3 is 16 amino acids. CDR1 and CDR2 (germline): SGHDN, FVKESK. V was shortened by 3 bases and J by 1 base, with 14 bases between the two germline ends. CDR3 sequence reads: CASSQKYGVGTDTQYF. The CDR3 coding sequence is TGTGCCAGCAGCCAGAAGTACGGAGTCGGCACAGATACGCAGTATTTT.

V gene TRBV5-1 combines with J gene TRBJ2-2; 10 positions match TRBD2. The CDR3 runs to 18 residues. CDR1 and CDR2 (germline): SGHRS, YFSETQ. V was clipped by 0 bases and J by 5 bases; unmatched bases: 10. In nucleotides, the CDR3 is TGCGCCAGCAGCTTGGCCCACACTACTAGCGGGACGACCGGGGAGCTGTTTTTT. As protein: CASSLAHTTSGTTGELFF.

This clonotype occurred many times. The CDR3 DNA reads TGTGCCAGCAGTCCCAGGAATACAGGGGGAAACGGGGAGCTGTTTTTT. Encoded protein: CASSPRNTGGNGELFF. The rearrangement uses TRBV12-3 or TRBV12-4 and TRBJ2-2, with 8 bases fitting TRBD1. Trimming cost V 5 bases and J 7 bases; bases outside gene matches: 12. This CDR3 contains 16 residues.

This chain uses TRBV30 with TRBJ2-7, with 15 bases identical to TRBD2. There are 18 residues in the CDR3. Germline V CDR1 and CDR2: GTSNPN, SVGIG (reference sequence). V was clipped by 1 base and J by 5 bases; unmatched bases: 12. The CDR3 nucleotides read TGTGCCTGGAGTGGGGGGGGGACTAGCGGGAGGTCCCGCCACGAGCAGTACTTC. Its translation: CAWSGGGTSGRSRHEQYF.

This clonotype was seen many times. The rearrangement links TRBV2 to TRBJ2-1; possible D gene TRBD1, 7 bases. The CDR3 has 18 residues. Germline V lookup: CDR1 SNHLY, CDR2 FYNNEI. V dropped 8 bases and J dropped 0 bases, with 23 bases sitting between them. The DNA for the CDR3 is TGTGCCAGCTCCGAGGAGGGGGCTCCCTATTCCTCCTACAATGAGCAGTTCTTC. This codes for CASSEEGAPYSSYNEQFF.

The V and J genes are TRBV20-1 and TRBJ2-1, with 10 positions matching TRBD2. The germline CDR1 and CDR2 sequences are DFQATT and SNEGSKA (reference sequence). CDR3 size: 13 residues. After removal of 3 bases from V and 9 bases from J, the junction contained 5 bases not matched to a gene. The CDR3 loop reads CSASLAGVREQFF. The CDR3, as DNA: TGCAGTGCTAGCCTAGCGGGAGTGCGTGAGCAGTTCTTC.

This clonotype was seen once. The chain carries TRBV4-1 and TRBJ1-2; D unclear. The CDR3 runs to 16 residues. Germline CDR1 is MGHRA and CDR2 is YSYEKL. With 2 bases removed from V and 5 bases from J, the gap between germline ends came to 18 bases. CDR3 residues: CASSQPVRGPGYGYTF. The CDR3 nucleotides read TGCGCCAGCAGCCAACCAGTTCGAGGGCCAGGTTATGGCTACACCTTC.

This clonotype was recorded a few times. The V call is TRBV14, the J call TRBJ1-1; no definite D call. This CDR3 region has 11 residues. Germline V gives CDR1 SGHDN, CDR2 FVKESK. The ends were cut back, 3 bases at V and 6 bases at J, with 5 bases in the middle. CDR3 in amino acids: CASSHGAEAFF. The CDR3 DNA reads TGTGCCAGCAGCCATGGTGCTGAAGCTTTCTTT.

The chain joins TRBV6-5 to TRBJ1-2; D not resolved. V lost 0 bases to trimming and J lost 8 bases, with 13 bases between them. The germline gives CDR1 MNHEY, CDR2 SVGAGI. The CDR3 sequence is 14 residues long. CDR3 DNA sequence: TGTGCCAGCAGTTACTCCTCGGGGTTAGGGGGCTACACCTTC. Protein: CASSYSSGLGGYTF.

In this sample, this clonotype turned up a few times. The chain recombines TRBV7-8 with TRBJ2-5; D might be TRBD1 or TRBD2, each matching 5 bases. Germline CDR1 reads SGHVS; CDR2 reads FQNEAQ. Trimming removed 6 bases from V and 5 bases from J, with 19 bases in between. The CDR3 is 15 residues long. Written as DNA, the CDR3 is TGTGCCAGCAGACTGGGGGACGCGCCATGGGAGACCCAGTACTTC. This codes for CASRLGDAPWETQYF.

This clonotype was seen a handful of times. The rearrangement uses TRBV12-3 or TRBV12-4 and TRBJ1-2, with TRBD1 identical over 7 bases. There are 14 residues in the CDR3. Trimming took 6 bases from V and 4 from J; bases not matched to a gene: 8. The CDR3 loop reads CASRLRGQTYGYTF. The CDR3 nucleotides are TGTGCCAGCAGGTTACGGGGACAGACCTATGGCTACACCTTC.

This chain joins TRBV13 and TRBJ2-6; D uncertain. The V gene lost 6 bases and the J gene lost 1 base, with 7 bases spanning the gap. This CDR3 contains 14 residues. The germline V gene has CDR1 PRHDT and CDR2 FYEKMQ (reference sequence). The CDR3 spells CASSEVSGANVLTF. CDR3 coding DNA: TGTGCCAGCAGTGAGGTATCTGGGGCCAACGTCCTGACTTTC.

The chain links TRBV5-1 to TRBJ1-1; D unclear. Germline CDR1 reads SGHRS; CDR2 reads YFSETQ. Trimming took off 0 bases at V and 1 base at J, with 19 bases between the two ends. This CDR3 spans 18 amino acids. The CDR3 sequence: CASSLVNSPKRKNTEAFF. Here the CDR3 DNA reads TGCGCCAGCAGCTTGGTTAACAGTCCAAAGAGAAAGAACACTGAAGCTTTCTTT.

This CDR3 reads CASSPGQGASPLHF. CDR3 bases: TGCGCCAGCAGTCCCGGACAGGGGGCTTCACCCCTCCACTTT. The chain couples TRBV10-2 to TRBJ1-6; 11 positions match TRBD1. Germline CDR1 and CDR2: WSHSY and SAAADI. The CDR3 runs to 14 residues. Losses at the gene ends were 5 bases for V and 9 bases for J; bases not matched to a gene: 3.

This clonotype was seen a handful of times. This rearrangement joins TRBV11-3 to TRBJ2-2, with D possibly being TRBD2 (6 bases). CDR3 size: 13 residues. Germline CDR1 reads SGHNT; CDR2 reads YENEEA. V lost 10 bases to trimming and J lost 6 bases, with 15 bases between them. The CDR3 sequence is CATAGRSSGELFF. CDR3 DNA sequence: TGTGCCACCGCCGGGAGATCATCCGGGGAGCTGTTTTTT.

This rearrangement joins TRBV5-6 to TRBJ2-5; a possible D gene is TRBD2 (6 bases). The CDR3 is 14 residues long. Germline loops: CDR1 SGHDT, CDR2 YYEEEE. V lost 0 bases and J 5 bases, leaving 11 bases between the germline ends. The chain's CDR3 is CASSLARGFETQYF. The DNA of the CDR3 is TGTGCCAGCAGCTTGGCACGGGGGTTTGAGACCCAGTACTTC.

The table lists this clonotype with many counts. The V call is TRBV6-1, the J call TRBJ1-2; D not resolved. The ends were cut back, 0 bases at V and 4 bases at J, with 15 bases in the middle. The CDR3 has 16 amino acids. The germline CDR1 and CDR2 sequences are MNHNS and SASEGT. In nucleotides, the CDR3 is TGTGCCAGCAGTGAAGCGCCAATCAGCCAGGCCTATGGCTACACCTTC. Its protein is CASSEAPISQAYGYTF.